The table lists the clone carrying this T cell receptor beta chain with a few counts. Its specificity is unknown. The sample originates from a study of CD8 T cells in ankylosing spondylitis. Study-level points and caveats: CD8+ by phenotype, disease-linked clones were relatively rare in peripheral blood.

TCRdb independently ran MiXCR on the 5' RACE reads; one entry per CDR3 protein. The data contain a few hundred thousand distinct CDR3 sequences, about 11% of them singletons. The sequenced sample was blood, either unsorted or a sorted T cell fraction (not recorded which). The source is a male donor with ankylosing spondylitis or in good health (not recorded which).

The CDR3 nucleotides are TGCGCCAGCAGCTTGTTGCAGGATGAAAAACTGTTTTTT. The encoded protein is CASSLLQDEKLFF. This rearrangement joins TRBV5-1 to TRBJ1-4; D remains ambiguous. Germline loops: CDR1 SGHRS, CDR2 YFSETQ. Trimming left V 1 base short and J 6 bases short, with 7 bases between. The CDR3 spans 13 residues. Based on the CDR3 plus reference TRBV5-1 and TRBJ1-4, the full variable domain is KAGVTQTPRYLIKTRGQQVTLSCSPISGHRSVSWYQQTPGQGLQFLFEYFSETQRNKGNFPGRFSGRQFSNSRSEMNVSTLELGDSALYLCASSLLQDEKLFFGSGTQLSVL.